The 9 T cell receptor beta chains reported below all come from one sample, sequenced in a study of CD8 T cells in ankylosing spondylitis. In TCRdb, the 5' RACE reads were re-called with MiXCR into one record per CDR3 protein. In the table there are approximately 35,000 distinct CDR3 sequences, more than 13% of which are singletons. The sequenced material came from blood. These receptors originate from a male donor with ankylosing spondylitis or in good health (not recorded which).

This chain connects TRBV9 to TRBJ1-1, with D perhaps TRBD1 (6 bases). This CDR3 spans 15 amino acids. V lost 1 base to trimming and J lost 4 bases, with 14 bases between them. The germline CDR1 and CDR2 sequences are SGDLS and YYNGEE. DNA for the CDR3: TGTGCCAGCAGCGTAATACAGGGCCTGGGCACTGAAGCTTTCTTT. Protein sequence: CASSVIQGLGTEAFF.

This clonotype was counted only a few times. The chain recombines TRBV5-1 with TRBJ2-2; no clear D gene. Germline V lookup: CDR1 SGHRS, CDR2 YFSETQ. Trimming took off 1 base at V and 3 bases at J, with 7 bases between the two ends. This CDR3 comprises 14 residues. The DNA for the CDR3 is TGCGCCAGCAGCTTGATTGTGGACACCGGGGAGCTGTTTTTT. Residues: CASSLIVDTGELFF.

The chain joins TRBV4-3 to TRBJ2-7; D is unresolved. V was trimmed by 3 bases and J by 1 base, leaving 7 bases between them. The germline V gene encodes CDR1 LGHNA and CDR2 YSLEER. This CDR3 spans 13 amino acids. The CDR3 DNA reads TGCGCCAGCAGCCAGACTCCATCCTACGAGCAGTACTTC. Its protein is CASSQTPSYEQYF.

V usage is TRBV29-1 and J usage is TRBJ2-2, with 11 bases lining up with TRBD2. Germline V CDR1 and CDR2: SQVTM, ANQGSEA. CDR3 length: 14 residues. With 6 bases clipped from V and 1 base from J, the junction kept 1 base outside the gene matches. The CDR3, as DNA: TGCAGCGTCGGGACTAGCGGGAACACCGGGGAGCTGTTTTTT. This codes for CSVGTSGNTGELFF.

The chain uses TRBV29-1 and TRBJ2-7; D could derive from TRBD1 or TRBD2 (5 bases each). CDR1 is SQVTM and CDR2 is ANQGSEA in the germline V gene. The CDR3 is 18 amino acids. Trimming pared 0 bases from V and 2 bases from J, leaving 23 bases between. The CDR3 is CSVEESGGHQRPTYEQYV. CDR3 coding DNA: TGCAGCGTTGAAGAATCAGGAGGACACCAGCGGCCTACCTACGAGCAGTACGTC.

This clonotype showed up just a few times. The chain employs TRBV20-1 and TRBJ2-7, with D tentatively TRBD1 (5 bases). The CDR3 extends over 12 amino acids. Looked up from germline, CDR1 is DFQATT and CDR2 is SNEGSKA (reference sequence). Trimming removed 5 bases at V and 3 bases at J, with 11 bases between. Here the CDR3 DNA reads TGCAGTGCTTCCCCGGACAACTACGAGCAGTACGTC. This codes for CSASPDNYEQYV.

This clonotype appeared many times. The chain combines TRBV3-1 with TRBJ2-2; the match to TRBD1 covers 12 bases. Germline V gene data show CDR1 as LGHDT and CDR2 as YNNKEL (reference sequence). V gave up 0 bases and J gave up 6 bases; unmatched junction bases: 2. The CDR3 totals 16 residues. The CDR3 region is CASSQEGQGAAGELFF. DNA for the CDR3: TGTGCCAGCAGCCAAGAGGGACAGGGGGCGGCCGGGGAGCTGTTTTTT.

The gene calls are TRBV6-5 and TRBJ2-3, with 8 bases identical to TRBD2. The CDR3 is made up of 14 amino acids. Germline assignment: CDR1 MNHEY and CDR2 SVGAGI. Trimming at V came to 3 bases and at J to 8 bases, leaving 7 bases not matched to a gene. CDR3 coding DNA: TGTGCCAGCAGTTATCGCGCGGGAGGAGGTACGCAGTATTTT. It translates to CASSYRAGGGTQYF.

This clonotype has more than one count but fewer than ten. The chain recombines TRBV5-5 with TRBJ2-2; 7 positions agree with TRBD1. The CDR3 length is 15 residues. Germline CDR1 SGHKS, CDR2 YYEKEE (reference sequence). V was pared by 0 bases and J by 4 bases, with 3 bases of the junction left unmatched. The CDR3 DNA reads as TGTGCCAGCAGCTTGGGACAGGGTTTCACCGGGGAGCTGTTTTTT. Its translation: CASSLGQGFTGELFF.